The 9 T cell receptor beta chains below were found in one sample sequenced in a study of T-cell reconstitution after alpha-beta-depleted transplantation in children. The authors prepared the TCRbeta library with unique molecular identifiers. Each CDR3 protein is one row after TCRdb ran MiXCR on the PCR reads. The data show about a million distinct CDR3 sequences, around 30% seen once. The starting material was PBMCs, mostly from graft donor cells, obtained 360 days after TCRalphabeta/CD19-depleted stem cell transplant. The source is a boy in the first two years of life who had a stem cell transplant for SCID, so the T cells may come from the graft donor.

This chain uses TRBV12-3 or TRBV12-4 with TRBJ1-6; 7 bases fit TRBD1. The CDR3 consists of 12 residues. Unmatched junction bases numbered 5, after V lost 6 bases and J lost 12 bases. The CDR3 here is CASRTGRVPLHF. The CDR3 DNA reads TGTGCCAGCAGGACAGGGCGCGTACCCCTCCACTTT.

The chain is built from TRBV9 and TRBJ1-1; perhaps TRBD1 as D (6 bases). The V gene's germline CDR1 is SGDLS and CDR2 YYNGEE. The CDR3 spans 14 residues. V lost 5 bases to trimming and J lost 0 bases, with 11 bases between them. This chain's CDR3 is CASSVGGMNTEAFF. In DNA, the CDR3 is TGTGCCAGCAGTGTCGGGGGCATGAACACTGAAGCTTTCTTT.

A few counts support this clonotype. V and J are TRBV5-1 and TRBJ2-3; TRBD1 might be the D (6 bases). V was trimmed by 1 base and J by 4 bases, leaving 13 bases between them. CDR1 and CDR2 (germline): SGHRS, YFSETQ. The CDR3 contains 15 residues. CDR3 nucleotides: TGCGCCAGCAGCTTGTTAAGAGGGGGTGCAGATACGCAGTATTTT. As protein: CASSLLRGGADTQYF.

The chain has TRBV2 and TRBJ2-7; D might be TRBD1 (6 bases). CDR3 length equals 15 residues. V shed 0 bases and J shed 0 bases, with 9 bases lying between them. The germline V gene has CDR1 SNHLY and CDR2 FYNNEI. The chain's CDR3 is CASSEADSVSYEQYF. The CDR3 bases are TGTGCCAGCAGTGAAGCGGACAGCGTCTCCTACGAGCAGTACTTC.

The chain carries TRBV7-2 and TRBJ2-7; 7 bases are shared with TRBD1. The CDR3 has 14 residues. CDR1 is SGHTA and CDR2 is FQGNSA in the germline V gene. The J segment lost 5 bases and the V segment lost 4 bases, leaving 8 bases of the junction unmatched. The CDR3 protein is CASSSYRGGHEQYF. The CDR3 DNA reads TGTGCCAGCAGCTCCTACAGGGGCGGCCACGAGCAGTACTTC.

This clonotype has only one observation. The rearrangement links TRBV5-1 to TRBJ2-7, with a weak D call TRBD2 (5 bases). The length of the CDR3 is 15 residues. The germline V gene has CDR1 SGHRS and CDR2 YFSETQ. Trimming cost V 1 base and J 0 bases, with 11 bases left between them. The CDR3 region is CASSLLTGFSYEQYF. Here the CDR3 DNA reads TGCGCCAGCAGCTTGCTAACGGGATTCTCCTACGAGCAGTACTTC.

The CDR3 bases are TGTGCCACCAGCAGAGCGGGCTACGTTTCCTACGAGCAGTACTTC. Translated: CATSRAGYVSYEQYF. The gene calls are TRBV15 and TRBJ2-7; no definite D call. V lost 1 base to trimming and J lost 1 base, with 11 bases between them. CDR3 length: 15 residues. Germline values: CDR1 LNHNV, CDR2 YYDKDF (reference sequence).

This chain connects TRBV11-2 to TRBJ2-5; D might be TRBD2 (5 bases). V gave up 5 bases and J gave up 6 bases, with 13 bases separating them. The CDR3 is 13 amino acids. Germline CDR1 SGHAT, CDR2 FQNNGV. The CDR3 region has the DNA TGTGCCAGCAGCCCCCCGAGGGCCCAGACCCAGTACTTC. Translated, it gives CASSPPRAQTQYF.

The CDR3 protein is CSARAPLAGGKAKNIQYF. The CDR3 DNA is TGCAGTGCTAGAGCCCCCCTGGCGGGGGGAAAGGCCAAAAACATTCAGTACTTC. J is TRBJ2-4 and V is TRBV20-1, with 8 bases lining up with TRBD2. The V segment lost 1 base and the J segment 1 base; nucleotides outside the gene matches: 12. The germline V gene has CDR1 DFQATT and CDR2 SNEGSKA (reference sequence). The CDR3 length is 18 residues.